This T cell receptor beta chain was retrieved from a study of tumor and adjacent non-tumor tissue in lung cancer. For the study at large: There were 11 to 13 adenocarcinoma, a couple of squamous cell carcinoma and 1 small cell lung cancer cases.

This clonotype was found many times. No antigen is known for it. Study conclusions and caveats: Normal lung showed higher cumulative top 100 clone frequency than tumor.

The CDR3 totals 14 residues. V lost 3 bases to trimming and J lost 3 bases, with 10 bases between them. From germline, CDR1 is SGHAT and CDR2 FQNNGV. TCRbeta libraries were built with three rounds of nested PCR, modified from ARM-PCR. From the multiplex PCR reads, TCRdb called clonotypes with MiXCR, one entry per CDR3 protein. Here the sample spans roughly 65,000 distinct CDR3 sequences, just under 60% being singletons. The template was RNA from unsorted bulk tissue. Sequencing used lung tumor tissue. This chain joins TRBV11-2 and TRBJ2-3; D is uncertain. The origin of this receptor is a man aged 50 or older with non-small cell lung cancer. The CDR3 nucleotides read TGTGCCAGCAGCTTCGGGCCGACGACAGATACGCAGTATTTT. Its translation: CASSFGPTTDTQYF.